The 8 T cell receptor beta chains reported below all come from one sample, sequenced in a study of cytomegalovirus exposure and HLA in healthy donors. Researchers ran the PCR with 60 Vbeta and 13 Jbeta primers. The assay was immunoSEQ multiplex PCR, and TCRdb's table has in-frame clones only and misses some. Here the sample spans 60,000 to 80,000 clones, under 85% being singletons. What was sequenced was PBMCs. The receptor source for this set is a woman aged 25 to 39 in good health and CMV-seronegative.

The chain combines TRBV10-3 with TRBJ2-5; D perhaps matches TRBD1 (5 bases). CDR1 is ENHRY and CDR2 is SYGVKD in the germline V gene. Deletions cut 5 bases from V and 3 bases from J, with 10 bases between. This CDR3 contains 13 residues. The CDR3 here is CAISQTEKETQYF. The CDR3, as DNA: TGTGCCATCAGTCAGACAGAAAAAGAGACCCAGTACTTC.

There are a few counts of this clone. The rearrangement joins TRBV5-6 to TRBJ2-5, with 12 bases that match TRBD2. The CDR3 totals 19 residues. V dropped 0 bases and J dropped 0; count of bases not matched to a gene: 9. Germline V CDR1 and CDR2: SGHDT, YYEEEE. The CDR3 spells CASSLAFGLAGGYQETQYF. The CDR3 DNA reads TGTGCCAGCAGCTTGGCATTCGGCCTAGCGGGAGGGTACCAAGAGACCCAGTACTTC. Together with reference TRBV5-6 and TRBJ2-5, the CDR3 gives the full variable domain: DAGVTQSPTHLIKTRGQQVTLRCSPKSGHDTVSWYQQALGQGPQFIFQYYEEEERQRGNFPDRFSGHQFPNYSSELNVNALLLGDSALYLCASSLAFGLAGGYQETQYFGPGTRLLVL.

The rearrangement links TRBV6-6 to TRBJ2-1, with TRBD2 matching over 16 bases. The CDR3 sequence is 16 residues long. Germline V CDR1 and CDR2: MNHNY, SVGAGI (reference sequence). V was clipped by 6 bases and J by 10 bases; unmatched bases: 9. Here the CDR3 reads CASSPLWGLAGGEQFF. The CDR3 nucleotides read TGTGCCAGCAGCCCCCTTTGGGGACTAGCGGGAGGGGAGCAGTTCTTC.

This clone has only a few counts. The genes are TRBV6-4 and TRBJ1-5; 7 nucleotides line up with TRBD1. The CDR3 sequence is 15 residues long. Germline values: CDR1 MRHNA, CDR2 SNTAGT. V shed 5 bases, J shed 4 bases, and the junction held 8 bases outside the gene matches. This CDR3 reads CASSPGTVVNQPQHF. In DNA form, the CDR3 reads TGTGCCAGCAGTCCCGGGACAGTTGTTAATCAGCCCCAGCATTTT.

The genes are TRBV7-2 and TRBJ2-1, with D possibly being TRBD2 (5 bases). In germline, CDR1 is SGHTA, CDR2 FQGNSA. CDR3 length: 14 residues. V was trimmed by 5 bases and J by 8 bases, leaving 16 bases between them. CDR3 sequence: CASSLERPRDEQFF. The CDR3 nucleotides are TGTGCCAGCAGCCTAGAGCGGCCCCGGGATGAGCAGTTCTTC.

The CDR3 DNA follows: TGTGCCAGCAGCGTAGGGGCCAGTCCTTATCAGCCCCAGCATTTT. This gives the protein CASSVGASPYQPQHF. The rearrangement uses TRBV9 and TRBJ1-5; D is ambiguous. The CDR3 contains 15 residues. Deletions cut 0 bases from V and 5 bases from J, with 12 bases between. Germline assignment: CDR1 SGDLS and CDR2 YYNGEE.

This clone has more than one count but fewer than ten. Here the CDR3 reads CASSQSGGADTQYF. The CDR3 bases are TGTGCCAGCAGCCAATCCGGTGGAGCAGATACGCAGTATTTT. The genes are TRBV11-3 and TRBJ2-3; D unresolved. In germline, CDR1 is SGHNT, CDR2 YENEEA. V gave up 5 bases and J gave up 4 bases, with 13 bases separating them. The CDR3 totals 14 residues.

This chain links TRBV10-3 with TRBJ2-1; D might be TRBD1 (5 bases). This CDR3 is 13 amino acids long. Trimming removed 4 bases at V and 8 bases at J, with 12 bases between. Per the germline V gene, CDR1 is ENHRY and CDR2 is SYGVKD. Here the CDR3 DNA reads TGTGCCATCAGTGGACAGTCTGAGGATGAGCAGTTCTTC. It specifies CAISGQSEDEQFF.